The source of this T cell receptor (beta chain) is a study of CD8 T cells in ankylosing spondylitis. The TCR beta libraries were generated through quantitative 5'-RACE incorporating molecular barcodes. TCRdb re-derived calls from the 5' RACE reads in MiXCR, one entry per CDR3 protein. The sample holds around 770,000 distinct CDR3 sequences, 10% to 15% seen once. From germline, CDR1 is SGHRS and CDR2 YFSETQ. The V end was cut by 7 bases, the J end by 2 bases, with 9 bases between. This CDR3 is built from 12 residues. This clonotype came up many times. No antigen is known for it. Study-wide findings and caveats: Some motif variants were previously reported in reactive arthritis synovial fluid and blood. From matched ankylosing spondylitis synovial fluid, disease-linked clones were reportedly recovered at significantly enriched levels. Characteristic, it appeared, of ankylosing spondylitis blood was a TCR beta motif of roughly eight highly homologous variants. Disease-linked clones bore a CD8+ phenotype and were relatively rare in peripheral blood.

This TCR derives from a male donor with ankylosing spondylitis. This sequence joins TRBV5-1 and TRBJ1-2; D ambiguous. The sequencing input was blood, either unsorted or a sorted T cell fraction (not recorded which). The chain's CDR3 is CASSEGNYGYTF. The DNA of the CDR3 is TGCGCCAGCTCAGAAGGGAACTATGGCTACACCTTC.